A single sample is the source of the 11 T cell receptor beta chains below, sequenced in a study of cytotoxic CD8 clonotypes in ibrutinib-treated CLL. This table comes from immunoSEQ multiplex PCR, and its TCRdb copy is limited to in-frame clones, with some not included. There are around 310,000 clones in the sample; about 80% occur only once, and 5% to 7% lies in the top ten. Sample: PBMCs, taken before ibrutinib treatment. The receptors stem from a human donor with chronic lymphocytic leukemia.

This clone showed up just a few times. V is TRBV9 and J is TRBJ2-7; D may match TRBD1 or TRBD2 (5 bases each). V was pared by 4 bases and J by 3 bases, with 8 bases between. CDR1 is SGDLS, CDR2 YYNGEE, per germline. This CDR3 comprises 12 residues. CDR3 coding DNA: TGTGCCAGCAGCAGGGGAGACTACGAGCAGTACTTC. Its translation is CASSRGDYEQYF.

V usage is TRBV5-1 and J usage is TRBJ2-1; 10 bases are a match to TRBD2. CDR3 size: 15 residues. The V segment lost 7 bases and the J segment 5 bases; nucleotides outside the gene matches: 9. The germline CDR1 and CDR2 sequences are SGHRS and YFSETQ. The CDR3 DNA is TGCGCCAGCTTTGCAGCGGGAGGGATCGACAATGAGCAGTTCTTC. This gives the protein CASFAAGGIDNEQFF.

This clone was picked up a small number of times. This chain joins TRBV18 and TRBJ2-7; D remains ambiguous. V shed 2 bases and J shed 1 base, with 15 bases lying between them. The CDR3 length is 16 residues. Germline V lookup: CDR1 KGHSH, CDR2 LQKENI. In nucleotides, the CDR3 is TGTGCCAGCTCACCATCGTCCGCCAGAGCATCCTACGAGCAGTACTTC. Amino acid sequence: CASSPSSARASYEQYF. The entire variable domain, with the rest obtained from reference TRBV18 and TRBJ2-7, is as follows: NAGVMQNPRHLVRRRGQEARLRCSPMKGHSHVYWYRQLPEEGLKFMVYLQKENIIDESGMPKERFSAEFPKEGPSILRIQQVVRGDSAAYFCASSPSSARASYEQYFGPGTRLTVT.

This sequence joins TRBV5-4 and TRBJ1-2, with 7 bases fitting TRBD1. Germline loops: CDR1 SGHNT, CDR2 YYREEE (reference sequence). With V trimmed by 4 bases and J by 2 bases, 8 bases remained unmatched. This CDR3 is built from 15 residues. The CDR3 DNA reads as TGTGCCAGCAGCACAGGGACAGCCGTGAACTATGGCTACACCTTC. This codes for CASSTGTAVNYGYTF. The full variable domain, with the rest looked up from reference TRBV5-4 and TRBJ1-2, is ETGVTQSPTHLIKTRGQQVTLRCSSQSGHNTVSWYQQALGQGPQFIFQYYREEENGRGNFPPRFSGLQFPNYSSELNVNALELDDSALYLCASSTGTAVNYGYTFGSGTRLTVV.

The rearrangement links TRBV27 to TRBJ1-4; unclear D gene. CDR1 and CDR2 (germline): MNHEY, SMNVEV (reference sequence). V lost 3 bases to trimming and J lost 8 bases, with 10 bases between them. The CDR3 is 13 amino acids. The CDR3 sequence: CASSFRVREKLFF. In DNA form, the CDR3 reads TGTGCCAGCAGTTTTAGGGTCAGGGAAAAACTGTTTTTT.

The rearrangement joins TRBV5-3 to TRBJ2-5; 10 nucleotides agree with TRBD2. TRBV5-3 is designated an ORF whose function remains uncertain. V shed 0 bases and J 2 bases; nucleotides not matched to a gene: 4. This CDR3 has 16 residues. The CDR3: CARSLGLAGGQETQYF. DNA of the CDR3: TGTGCCAGAAGCTTGGGTTTAGCGGGAGGACAAGAGACCCAGTACTTC.

V gene TRBV6-5 combines with J gene TRBJ2-1; 11 bases match TRBD2. Trimming at V came to 7 bases and at J to 8 bases, leaving 10 bases not matched to a gene. The CDR3 covers 15 residues. Germline V lookup: CDR1 MNHEY, CDR2 SVGAGI. The CDR3 region is CASTRTSGSTYEQFF. The CDR3 bases are TGTGCCAGCACCAGAACTAGCGGGAGTACCTATGAGCAGTTCTTC.

V gene TRBV6-1 combines with J gene TRBJ2-7, with D perhaps TRBD2 (6 bases). The CDR3 has 16 amino acids. Per the germline V gene, CDR1 is MNHNS and CDR2 is SASEGT. Deletions cut 2 bases from V and 3 bases from J, with 17 bases between. CDR3 region: CASSERAIGRDYEQYF. CDR3 coding DNA: TGTGCCAGCAGTGAACGCGCGATCGGGAGAGACTACGAGCAGTACTTC.

J is TRBJ2-3 and V is TRBV19; the D gene could be TRBD1 or TRBD2 (5 bases each). The germline V and J ends were trimmed by 5 bases and 8 bases, with 17 bases remaining between them. This CDR3 comprises 14 residues. CDR1 is LNHDA, CDR2 SQIVND, per germline (reference sequence). CDR3 amino acids: CASSLRDLGTTQYF. In nucleotides, the CDR3 is TGTGCCAGTAGTCTCCGGGACCTCGGCACTACGCAGTATTTT.

The V and J genes are TRBV28 and TRBJ1-4, with TRBD1 matching 8 bases. CDR3 length: 14 amino acids. The germline CDR1 and CDR2 sequences are MDHEN and SYDVKM. J was trimmed by 7 bases and V by 5 bases; bases with no gene match: 6. CDR3 region: CASSLWTGFEKLFF. The DNA for the CDR3 is TGTGCCAGCAGTCTCTGGACAGGGTTTGAAAAACTGTTTTTT.

The chain links TRBV5-4 to TRBJ2-3; TRBD2 agrees at 10 bases. Germline V gives CDR1 SGHNT, CDR2 YYREEE (reference sequence). CDR3 length: 16 amino acids. Trimming cost V 4 bases and J 0 bases; bases outside gene matches: 5. The DNA of the CDR3 is TGTGCCAGCAGCAGCCAGCGGGAGGGAAGCACAGATACGCAGTATTTT. The encoded protein is CASSSQREGSTDTQYF.